Below, one T cell receptor (beta chain) is given with its context. What it recognizes is unknown. The data derive from a study of T-cell memory formation after mild COVID-19. Broader study findings: Later expanders leaned toward CD4+, whereas clones contracting from day 15 to 85 were balanced CD4/CD8. CM and EM subsets held most contracting CD4+ clones; EMRA held CD8+ ones. Still unconfirmed is whether the second-wave clones peaking on day 37 recognized SARS-CoV-2.

V lost 5 bases, J lost 4 bases, and 14 bases lay in between. The CDR3 runs 14 residues. Germline CDR1 reads MNHEY; CDR2 reads SVGAGI. TCR alpha and TCR beta cDNA libraries with sample barcodes and UMIs came from 5'RACE using constant-segment primers. MiXCR, run by TCRdb on the 5' RACE reads, gives a single entry per CDR3 protein. The sample contains approximately 300,000 distinct CDR3 sequences, 15% to 20% of which appear only once. The TCR originated in a man between 18 and 29 years old who had mild COVID-19 (a few samples of this study predate the infection). Cell type and time point are not known. The genes are TRBV6-5 and TRBJ1-2; the D gene is possibly TRBD1 (5 bases). Sequencing used PBMCs or a T cell subset sorted from them (not recorded which). For the CDR3, the DNA is TGTGCCAGCAGTCCCGGGACCTTTGGCTATGGCTACACCTTC. As protein: CASSPGTFGYGYTF.